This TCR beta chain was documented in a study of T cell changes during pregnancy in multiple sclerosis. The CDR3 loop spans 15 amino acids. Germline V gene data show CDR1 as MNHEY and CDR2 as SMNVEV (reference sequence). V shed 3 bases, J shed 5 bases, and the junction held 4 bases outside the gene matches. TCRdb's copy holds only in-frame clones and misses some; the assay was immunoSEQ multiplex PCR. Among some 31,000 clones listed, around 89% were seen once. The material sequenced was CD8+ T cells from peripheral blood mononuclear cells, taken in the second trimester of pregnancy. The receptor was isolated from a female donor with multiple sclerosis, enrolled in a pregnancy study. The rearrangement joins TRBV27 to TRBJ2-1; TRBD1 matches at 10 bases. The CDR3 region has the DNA TGTGCCAGCAGTTTCGCGGGACAGGGGAACAATGAGCAGTTCTTC. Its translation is CASSFAGQGNNEQFF.